The clone carrying this T cell receptor (beta chain) was recorded a few times. Its antigen is still unknown. The CDR3 is 15 amino acids. Germline CDR1 is SEHNR and CDR2 is FQNEAQ (reference sequence). V shed 2 bases and J shed 1 base, with 11 bases lying between them. Clones were sequenced by immunoSEQ multiplex PCR, and TCRdb holds only the in-frame ones, with some missing. The table lists 45,000 to 65,000 clones, less than 95% of them singletons, with 8.5% to 9% in the top ten. The entry originates in a study of OX40 agonist ivuxolimab in advanced cancers. Study-level background: The group had a mean age of around 60 years, ranged from roughly 20 to 79, and was just under 85% male. Study observations and caveats: There was clonal expansion of CD4+ and CD8+ blood T cells by week 6 at 0.1 to 3.0 mg/kg. More expanded clones were seen, on average, in CD8+ T cells than in CD4+.

Autoimmune disease history or systemic immunosuppression excluded patients. The material was CD4+ or CD8+ T cells sorted from blood, obtained in a trial of the OX40 agonist ivuxolimab. The TCR sequence derives from an adult with an advanced solid tumor such as melanoma, head and neck, liver or kidney cancer. The genes are TRBV7-9 and TRBJ1-2; perhaps TRBD1 as D (5 bases). The CDR3 DNA is TGTGCCAGCAGCTTACTAACCGACAGTAACTATGGCTACACCTTC. Protein sequence: CASSLLTDSNYGYTF. The variable domain in full, with the rest retrieved from reference TRBV7-9 and TRBJ1-2, is DTGVSQNPRHKITKRGQNVTFRCDPISEHNRLYWYRQTLGQGPEFLTYFQNEAQLEKSRLLSDRFSAERPKGSFSTLEIQRTEQGDSAMYLCASSLLTDSNYGYTFGSGTRLTVV.